This paragraph covers one T cell receptor beta chain sequence. This clone's antigen is unknown. Base-call qualities are not available, and no considerably larger clone is one nucleotide away. Trimming removed 7 bases from V and 2 bases from J; the gene matches leave 4 bases unexplained. From its cysteine to its phenylalanine, the CDR3 spans 14 amino acids. The DNA shown is the 42-base CDR3, in frame from base 1. The germline V gene provides CDR1 SNHLY and CDR2 FYNNEI. The data were taken from a study of blood T cell repertoires in COVID-19 (dated by TCRdb to between 2020 and 2021). At the level of the whole study: Collaborator samples came from the United States, Italy and Spain and covered acute and convalescent phases of COVID-19. The prospective study material was composed of cDNA or gDNA derived from T cells, B-cell-depleted T cells, or PBMCs. The dataset comprised deeply sampled blood TCRbeta repertoires from subjects exposed to, actively infected with, or recovered from COVID-19. The repertoires were made available in a free public database intended to serve as a resource for research on the immune response to SARS-CoV-2. Samples were obtained from the ongoing ImmuneRACE study (first 160 participants) and from approximately 1,200 subjects provided by 6 global collaborators. The sample metadata nearly always contained a de-identified subject ID, COVID-19 status, age in years and sex. HLA class I and class II types, where available, came from metadata supplied by the sample provider rather than from assay-based typing.

TCRbeta CDR3 regions were amplified from genomic DNA using the immunoSEQ Assay, a bias-controlled multiplex PCR. In the original analysis: Nucleated cell counts per sample were estimated from amplification of reference gene primers within the assay. To quantify the absolute abundance of each unique TCRbeta CDR3 rearrangement, sequence reads were collapsed and filtered. For each sample, productive Simpson clonality was calculated as the square root of Simpson's diversity index across productive rearrangements. The clones in this table, taken by TCRdb from immuneACCESS, are in-frame only. Not every clone is retained; where verified, under half of the shortfall comes from an unresolved V gene, and the cause of the rest is unknown. V, J and clone size derive from that table, while D and trimming were established from the DNA sequence. The sample profile shows under 400,000 clones; around 90% of them were found once. Of the sample, approximately 4.1% is held by the ten largest clones.

What the work shows at the level of the full study, not this receptor alone: Clinical and demographic metadata were provided uncurated, with the amount varying by source and participant.

One collaborating source in Seattle enrolled patients during active infection and followed them longitudinally through the course of disease. Collaborating institutions collected whole blood in K2EDTA tubes following their own protocols. Collaborator samples were shipped for TCRbeta analysis as frozen whole blood, isolated PBMCs, or DNA extracted from either sample type. Source material: peripheral blood. The receptor's source is an older woman with COVID-19, enrolled during active disease. The rearrangement joined TRBV2 to TRBJ1-5; TRBD1 agrees with 8 junctional bases. The CDR3 reads CASTLDRGNQPQHF. The sequenced DNA: TGTGCCAGCACCCTGGACAGGGGCAATCAGCCCCAGCATTTT.